This is a list of T cell receptor beta chains from one sample in a study of cytomegalovirus exposure and HLA in healthy donors. Only in-frame clones appear in the TCRdb table, and some are missing; sequencing was by immunoSEQ multiplex PCR. This sample has approximately 97,000 clones, with about 69% found just once. The specimen sequenced was PBMCs. The receptors come from a human donor in good health. The CDR3 runs from the conserved cysteine through the conserved F or W. The D gene is left open where the match is weak. Clone size appears in some rows only: once, few, many, or a class for an expanded clone.

>15|TRBJ1-4|NA|few|TRBV5-1
CASSSSGATNEKLFF
TGCGCCAGCAGCTCGTCAGGGGCTACTAATGAAAAACTGTTTTTT
>15|TRBJ1-1|NA|NA|TRBV6-5
CASRSKDRRRTEAFF
TGTGCCAGCAGATCCAAGGACAGACGACGAACTGAAGCTTTCTTT
>12|TRBJ2-5|NA|once|TRBV2
CASSEARETQYF
TGTGCCAGCAGTGAAGCGAGGGAGACCCAGTACTTC
>16|TRBJ2-3|NA|NA|TRBV27
CASSLQRGGVTDTQYF
TGTGCCAGCAGTTTACAGCGAGGGGGAGTGACAGATACGCAGTATTTT
>15|TRBJ2-7|NA|few|TRBV7-9
CASSPGGTGNYEQYF
TGTGCCAGCAGCCCGGGGGGGACAGGGAACTACGAGCAGTACTTC
>12|TRBJ1-1|NA|NA|TRBV30
CAWAPGNTEAFF
TGTGCCTGGGCCCCAGGGAACACTGAAGCTTTCTTT
>17|TRBJ2-3|TRBD1|once|TRBV9
CASSVTPQGPFTDTQYF
TGTGCCAGCAGCGTAACCCCACAGGGGCCGTTCACAGATACGCAGTATTTT
>13|TRBJ2-7|NA|NA|TRBV2
CARGPGGAYEQYF
TGTGCCAGAGGACCAGGAGGTGCATACGAGCAGTACTTC
>14|TRBJ2-3|TRBD1|NA|TRBV18
CASSPSTGADTQYF
TGTGCCAGCTCACCTTCAACAGGGGCAGATACGCAGTATTTT
>17|TRBJ2-3|TRBD2|once|TRBV7-9
CASSLPLGAGDQDTQYF
TGTGCCAGCAGCTTGCCCTTAGGAGCGGGAGATCAAGATACGCAGTATTTT
>13|TRBJ2-3|NA|NA|TRBV5-1
CASSLSGSDTQYF
TGCGCCAGCAGCTTGAGCGGATCAGATACGCAGTATTTT
>17|TRBJ2-3|TRBD1|NA|TRBV7-9
CASSLRGTGTGTDTQYF
TGTGCCAGCAGCTTAAGGGGAACCGGGACAGGGACGGATACGCAGTATTTT
>15|TRBJ2-5|NA|NA|TRBV6-5
CASSYSAGTPGEQYF
TGTGCCAGCAGTTACTCGGCGGGGACCCCGGGGGAGCAGTACTTC
>13|TRBJ2-3|NA|NA|TRBV5-6
CASSSRAADTQYF
TGTGCCAGCAGCTCCAGGGCTGCAGATACGCAGTATTTT
>13|TRBJ1-2|TRBD1|medium-sized|TRBV19
CASSGTGGYGYTF
TGTGCCAGTAGCGGGACAGGGGGCTATGGCTACACCTTC
>14|TRBJ1-1|NA|NA|TRBV27
CASTSQGSGAKAFF
TGTGCCAGCACCTCACAGGGTAGTGGGGCTAAAGCTTTCTTT
>15|TRBJ1-4|TRBD1|NA|TRBV18
CASSQQGAWDEKLFF
TGTGCCAGCTCCCAACAGGGGGCTTGGGATGAAAAACTGTTTTTT
>15|TRBJ2-1|TRBD1|NA|TRBV6-4
CASSALTGGGGEQFF
TGTGCCAGCAGTGCTTTGACAGGGGGTGGAGGTGAGCAGTTCTTC
>17|TRBJ2-2|NA|NA|TRBV7-6
CASSLGHAGTNTGELFF
TGTGCCAGCAGCTTAGGTCATGCGGGGACGAACACCGGGGAGCTGTTTTTT
>16|TRBJ2-2|TRBD2|once|TRBV5-1
CASSPLAGGGAGELFF
TGCGCCAGCAGCCCGCTAGCGGGAGGAGGCGCCGGGGAGCTGTTTTTT
>13|TRBJ1-3|TRBD1|NA|TRBV29-1
CSVGQGSGNTIYF
TGCAGCGTTGGACAGGGTTCTGGAAACACCATATATTTT
>15|TRBJ2-7|TRBD2|NA|TRBV27
CASSRTSGGAYEQYF
TGTGCCAGCAGCCGCACTAGCGGGGGAGCCTACGAGCAGTACTTC
>13|TRBJ2-1|NA|few|TRBV6-1
CASREEYANEQFF
TGTGCCAGCAGGGAGGAGTACGCGAATGAGCAGTTCTTC
>14|TRBJ2-3|TRBD2|NA|TRBV10-3
CAISVGGGTDTQYF
TGTGCCATCAGTGTCGGCGGGGGAACAGATACGCAGTATTTT
>14|TRBJ2-7|TRBD1|few|TRBV6-1
CASRARDRVKEQYF
TGTGCCAGCAGAGCCCGGGACAGGGTAAAAGAGCAGTACTTC
>17|TRBJ2-3|TRBD1|NA|TRBV5-1
CASSLFQTGQSTDTQYF
TGCGCCAGCAGCTTGTTCCAGACGGGACAGAGCACAGATACGCAGTATTTT
>15|TRBJ1-5|NA|NA|TRBV21-1
CASSTRWPGGRPQHF
TGTGCCAGCAGCACGAGGTGGCCGGGGGGTCGGCCCCAGCATTTT
>16|TRBJ2-7|TRBD1|NA|TRBV19
CASSPGTGLVTYEQYF
TGTGCCAGTAGTCCCGGGACAGGGTTGGTTACCTACGAGCAGTACTTC
>13|TRBJ2-7|NA|NA|TRBV25-1
CASSERGDYEQYF
TGTGCCAGCAGTGAACGCGGCGATTACGAGCAGTACTTC
>14|TRBJ2-7|NA|few|TRBV6-1
CASSEDQEVYEQYF
TGTGCCAGCAGTGAAGATCAGGAGGTCTACGAGCAGTACTTC
>15|TRBJ1-3|NA|NA|TRBV6-5
CASSYIKGAGNTIYF
TGTGCCAGCAGTTACATCAAGGGGGCTGGAAACACCATATATTTT
>14|TRBJ1-5|NA|NA|TRBV2
CASSDGGSNQPQHF
TGTGCCAGCAGTGACGGGGGGAGCAATCAGCCCCAGCATTTT
>11|TRBJ1-2|NA|NA|TRBV6-5
CASNGNYGYTF
TGTGCCAGCAATGGCAACTATGGCTACACCTTC
>15|TRBJ1-6|TRBD1|few|TRBV6-5
CASSPGVHRGSPLHF
TGTGCCAGCAGTCCAGGAGTCCACAGGGGATCACCCCTCCACTTT
>15|TRBJ1-5|NA|few|TRBV19
CASSKSGNGNQPQHF
TGTGCCAGTAGTAAATCAGGGAACGGTAATCAGCCCCAGCATTTT
>14|TRBJ2-2|NA|NA|TRBV18
CASSSGHATGELFF
TGTGCCAGCTCATCAGGGCACGCCACCGGGGAGCTGTTTTTT
>15|TRBJ2-4|TRBD2|NA|TRBV7-9
CASSLVAGAKNIQYF
TGTGCCAGCAGCTTAGTAGCGGGAGCCAAAAACATTCAGTACTTC
>13|TRBJ1-4|NA|once|TRBV15
CATSTTTNEKLFF
TGTGCCACCAGCACTACAACTAATGAAAAACTGTTTTTT
>13|TRBJ1-1|NA|NA|TRBV5-1
CASSLDRGTEAFF
TGCGCCAGCAGCTTGGACCGGGGGACTGAAGCTTTCTTT
>16|TRBJ2-6|NA|NA|TRBV5-1
CASSLALRVGANVLTF
TGCGCCAGCAGCTTGGCCTTGAGGGTTGGGGCCAACGTCCTGACTTTC
>18|TRBJ2-2|TRBD2|NA|TRBV7-6
CASSLGLAGGTNTGELFF
TGTGCCAGCAGCTTAGGACTAGCGGGAGGAACTAACACCGGGGAGCTGTTTTTT
>15|TRBJ2-7|NA|once|TRBV5-5
CASSLRRQATYEQYF
TGTGCCAGCAGCTTGCGCCGACAGGCAACATACGAGCAGTACTTC
>15|TRBJ2-6|NA|NA|TRBV27
CASSYQGSGANVLTF
TGTGCCAGCAGTTACCAGGGATCTGGGGCCAACGTCCTGACTTTC
>13|TRBJ1-2|NA|NA|TRBV10-3
CAISVETVYGYTF
TGTGCCATCAGTGTCGAGACAGTTTATGGCTACACCTTC
>13|TRBJ1-2|NA|NA|TRBV15
CATAAGESYGYTF
TGTGCCACCGCGGCCGGGGAGAGCTATGGCTACACCTTC
>15|TRBJ1-1|NA|few|TRBV19
CASSIVGAANTEAFF
TGTGCCAGTAGTATAGTTGGGGCCGCTAACACTGAAGCTTTCTTT
>15|TRBJ2-1|TRBD2|NA|TRBV5-4
CASSHERDGYNEQFF
TGTGCCAGCAGCCACGAGCGGGACGGTTATAATGAGCAGTTCTTC
>14|TRBJ1-1|TRBD1|NA|TRBV12-5
CASGSFDRATEAFF
TGTGCTAGTGGTTCCTTCGACAGGGCCACTGAAGCTTTCTTT
>13|TRBJ1-5|NA|NA|TRBV27
CASSSAFQRPQHF
TGTGCCAGCAGTTCAGCCTTTCAGCGGCCCCAGCATTTT
>17|TRBJ2-1|NA|few|TRBV13
CASSLGYGGDSYNEQFF
TGTGCCAGCAGCTTAGGATATGGCGGGGACTCCTACAATGAGCAGTTCTTC
>13|TRBJ2-7|NA|once|TRBV4-2
CASSQAPSYEQYF
TGTGCCAGCAGCCAAGCTCCTTCCTACGAGCAGTACTTC
>14|TRBJ2-7|NA|NA|TRBV10-2
CASTEWDSSYEQYF
TGCGCCAGCACCGAATGGGACTCTTCTTACGAGCAGTACTTC
>11|TRBJ2-7|NA|NA|TRBV2
CASSHRDEQYF
TGTGCCAGCAGTCACAGGGACGAGCAGTACTTC
>12|TRBJ1-5|NA|medium-sized|TRBV10-3
CATGDSNQPQHF
TGTGCCACCGGGGATAGCAATCAGCCCCAGCATTTT
>14|TRBJ2-5|NA|NA|TRBV2
CASSGRGRQETQYF
TGTGCCAGCAGTGGGCGAGGAAGGCAAGAGACCCAGTACTTC